This entry lists 5 T cell receptor beta chains sequenced from one sample in a study of cytomegalovirus exposure and HLA in healthy donors. The PCR was carried out with 60 Vbeta primers and 13 Jbeta primers. Repertoires were generated with immunoSEQ multiplex PCR, while TCRdb's copy carries only in-frame clones and drops some. Of about 140,000 clones listed, around 75% were seen once; the top ten hold about 3.4%. Sequencing was done on a sample of PBMCs. These receptors were obtained from a man in his forties in good health and CMV-seronegative.

The V gene is TRBV6-4, the J gene TRBJ2-1; D gene unclear. Between the trimmed V and J ends, which lost 6 bases and 8 bases, there was a span of 11 bases. Germline V gene sequence: CDR1 MRHNA, CDR2 SNTAGT. CDR3 size: 12 residues. The CDR3 sequence is CASSFRWYEQFF. CDR3 coding DNA: TGTGCCAGCAGCTTTAGATGGTATGAGCAGTTCTTC.

This sequence joins TRBV7-9 and TRBJ1-1; no clear D. Trimming removed 5 bases at V and 3 bases at J, with 22 bases between. Germline assignment: CDR1 SEHNR and CDR2 FQNEAQ (reference sequence). The CDR3 is 17 amino acids. CDR3 region: CASSPNHRGVVYTEAFF. CDR3 bases: TGTGCCAGCAGCCCAAACCACCGCGGGGTCGTATACACTGAAGCTTTCTTT.

This clone has only a few counts. This chain uses TRBV5-4 with TRBJ1-2; TRBD1 matches at 12 bases. Germline CDR1 SGHNT, CDR2 YYREEE (reference sequence). J lost 7 bases, V lost 1 base, and 11 bases had no gene match. CDR3 length: 17 amino acids. The DNA for the CDR3 is TGTGCCAGCAGCTTGTCCGGGACAGGGGGCTTCGGTAGTGGCTACACCTTC. Translating it yields CASSLSGTGGFGSGYTF.

This clone was counted a few times. The genes are TRBV4-1 and TRBJ2-6, with D uncertain. V was shortened by 4 bases and J by 3 bases, with 4 bases between the two germline ends. CDR1 and CDR2 (germline): MGHRA, YSYEKL. The CDR3 is made up of 13 amino acids. The CDR3 bases are TGCGCCAGCAGCCCCAGTGGGGCCAACGTCCTGACTTTC. Amino acids: CASSPSGANVLTF.

The gene calls are TRBV29-1 and TRBJ2-5, with a possible D match to TRBD2 (5 bases). The germline gives CDR1 SQVTM, CDR2 ANQGSEA. The CDR3 contains 15 residues. V was cut by 3 bases and J by 0 bases, with 14 bases left in between. The CDR3 loop reads CSVEVRWEYQETQYF. Written as DNA, the CDR3 is TGCAGCGTTGAGGTGCGGTGGGAGTACCAAGAGACCCAGTACTTC.